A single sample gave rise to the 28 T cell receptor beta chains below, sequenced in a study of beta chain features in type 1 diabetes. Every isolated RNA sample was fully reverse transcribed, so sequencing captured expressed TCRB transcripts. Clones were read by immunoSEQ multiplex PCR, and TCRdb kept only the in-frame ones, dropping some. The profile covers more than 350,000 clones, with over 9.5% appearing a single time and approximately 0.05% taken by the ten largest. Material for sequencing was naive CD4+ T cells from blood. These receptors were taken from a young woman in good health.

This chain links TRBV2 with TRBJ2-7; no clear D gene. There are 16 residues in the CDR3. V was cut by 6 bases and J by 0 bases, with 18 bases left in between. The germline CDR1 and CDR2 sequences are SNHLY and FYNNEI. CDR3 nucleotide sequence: TGTGCCAGCAGGGATACTCGGCAAGGGAACTCCTACGAGCAGTACTTC. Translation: CASRDTRQGNSYEQYF. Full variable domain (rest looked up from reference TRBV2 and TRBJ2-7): EPEVTQTPSHQVTQMGQEVILRCVPISNHLYFYWYRQILGQKVEFLVSFYNNEISEKSEIFDDQFSVERPDGSNFTLKIRSTKLEDSAMYFCASRDTRQGNSYEQYFGPGTRLTVT.

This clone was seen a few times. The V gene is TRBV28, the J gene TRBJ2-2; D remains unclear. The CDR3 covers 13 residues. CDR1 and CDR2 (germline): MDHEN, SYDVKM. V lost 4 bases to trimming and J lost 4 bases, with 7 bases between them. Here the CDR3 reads CASSSLGTGELFF. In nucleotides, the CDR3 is TGTGCCAGCAGTTCCCTAGGCACCGGGGAGCTGTTTTTT.

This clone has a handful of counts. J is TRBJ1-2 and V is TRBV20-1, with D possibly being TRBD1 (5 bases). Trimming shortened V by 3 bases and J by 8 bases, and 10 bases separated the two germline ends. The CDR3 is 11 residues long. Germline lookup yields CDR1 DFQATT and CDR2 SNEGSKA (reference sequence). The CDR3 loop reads CSASSGRGYTF. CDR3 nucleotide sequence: TGCAGTGCTAGCTCGGGACGCGGCTACACCTTC.

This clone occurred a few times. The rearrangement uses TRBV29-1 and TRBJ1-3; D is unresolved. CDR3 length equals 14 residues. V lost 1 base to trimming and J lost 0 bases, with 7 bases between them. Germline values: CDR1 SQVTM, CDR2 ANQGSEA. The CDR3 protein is CSVEGRPSGNTIYF. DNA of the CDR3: TGCAGCGTTGAAGGACGGCCCTCTGGAAACACCATATATTTT.

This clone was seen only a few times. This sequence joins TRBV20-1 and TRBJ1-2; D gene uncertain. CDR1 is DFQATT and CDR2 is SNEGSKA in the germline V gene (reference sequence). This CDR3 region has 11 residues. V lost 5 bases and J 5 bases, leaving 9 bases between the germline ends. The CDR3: CSAGWFYGYTF. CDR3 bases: TGCAGTGCTGGCTGGTTTTATGGCTACACCTTC.

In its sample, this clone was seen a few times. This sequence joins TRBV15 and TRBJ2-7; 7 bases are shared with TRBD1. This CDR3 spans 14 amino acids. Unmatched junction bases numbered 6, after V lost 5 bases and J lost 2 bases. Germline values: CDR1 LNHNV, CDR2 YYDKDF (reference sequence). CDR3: CATSEDRFPYEQYF. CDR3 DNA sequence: TGTGCCACCAGCGAGGACAGGTTTCCCTACGAGCAGTACTTC.

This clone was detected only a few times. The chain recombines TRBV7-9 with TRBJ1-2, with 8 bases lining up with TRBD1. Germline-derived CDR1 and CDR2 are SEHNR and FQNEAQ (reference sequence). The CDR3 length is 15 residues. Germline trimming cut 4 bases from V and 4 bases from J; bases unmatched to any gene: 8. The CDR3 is CASSSAGGLFYGYTF. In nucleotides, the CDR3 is TGTGCCAGCAGCTCTGCAGGGGGCTTATTCTATGGCTACACCTTC.

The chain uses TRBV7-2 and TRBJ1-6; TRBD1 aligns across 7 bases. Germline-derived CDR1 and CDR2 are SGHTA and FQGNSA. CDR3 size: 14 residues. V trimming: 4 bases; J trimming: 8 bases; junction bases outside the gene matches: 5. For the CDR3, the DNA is TGTGCCAGCAGCTCACAGGGGATTGATTCACCCCTCCACTTT. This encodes CASSSQGIDSPLHF.

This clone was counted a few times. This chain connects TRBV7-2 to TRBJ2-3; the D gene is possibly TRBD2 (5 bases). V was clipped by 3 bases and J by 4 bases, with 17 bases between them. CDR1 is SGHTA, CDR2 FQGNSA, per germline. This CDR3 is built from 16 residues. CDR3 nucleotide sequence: TGTGCCAGCAGCTTGGGCCCTAGCAAGTTGGCAGATACGCAGTATTTT. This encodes CASSLGPSKLADTQYF.

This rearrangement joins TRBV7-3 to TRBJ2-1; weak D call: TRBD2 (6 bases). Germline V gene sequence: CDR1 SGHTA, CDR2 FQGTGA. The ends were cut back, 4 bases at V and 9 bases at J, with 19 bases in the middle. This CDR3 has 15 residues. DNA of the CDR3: TGTGCCAGCAGCTCCCTAGGAGGGCGCTTAGGTGAGCAGTTCTTC. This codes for CASSSLGGRLGEQFF.

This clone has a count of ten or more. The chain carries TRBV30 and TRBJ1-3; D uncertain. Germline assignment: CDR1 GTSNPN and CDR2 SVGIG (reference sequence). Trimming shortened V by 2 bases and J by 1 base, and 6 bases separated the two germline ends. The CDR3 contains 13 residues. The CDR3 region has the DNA TGTGCCTGGAGTAAGCCTTCTGGAAACACCATATATTTT. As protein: CAWSKPSGNTIYF.

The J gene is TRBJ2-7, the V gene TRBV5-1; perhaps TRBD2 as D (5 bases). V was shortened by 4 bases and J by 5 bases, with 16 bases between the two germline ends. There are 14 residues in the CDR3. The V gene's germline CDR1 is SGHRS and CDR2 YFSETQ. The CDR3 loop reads CASSVGGPRNEQYV. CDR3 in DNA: TGCGCCAGCAGCGTCGGAGGTCCTCGGAACGAGCAGTACGTC.

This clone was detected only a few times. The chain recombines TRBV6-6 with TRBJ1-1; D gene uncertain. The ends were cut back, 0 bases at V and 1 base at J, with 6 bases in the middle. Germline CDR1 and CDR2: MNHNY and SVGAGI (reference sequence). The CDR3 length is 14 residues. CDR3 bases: TGTGCCAGCAGTTACTCGTGGGCGAACACTGAAGCTTTCTTT. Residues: CASSYSWANTEAFF.

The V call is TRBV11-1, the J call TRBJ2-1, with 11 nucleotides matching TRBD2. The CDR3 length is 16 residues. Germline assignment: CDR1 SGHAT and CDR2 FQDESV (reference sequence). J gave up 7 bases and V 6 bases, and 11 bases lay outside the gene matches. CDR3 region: CASSSTLAGGGNEQFF. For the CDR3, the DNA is TGTGCCAGCAGTTCTACCCTAGCGGGGGGAGGGAATGAGCAGTTCTTC.

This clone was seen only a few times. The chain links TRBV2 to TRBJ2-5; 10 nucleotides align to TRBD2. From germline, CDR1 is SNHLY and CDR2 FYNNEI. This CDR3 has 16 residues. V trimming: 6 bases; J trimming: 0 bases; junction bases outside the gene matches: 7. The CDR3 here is CASRIGLAVYQETQYF. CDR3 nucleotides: TGTGCCAGCAGAATCGGACTAGCGGTGTACCAAGAGACCCAGTACTTC.

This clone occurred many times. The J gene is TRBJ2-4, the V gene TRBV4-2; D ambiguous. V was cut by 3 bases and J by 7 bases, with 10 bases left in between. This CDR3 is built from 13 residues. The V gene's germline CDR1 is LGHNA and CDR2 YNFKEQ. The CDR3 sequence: CASSQAFGNIQYF. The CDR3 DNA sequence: TGTGCCAGCAGCCAGGCCTTCGGGAACATTCAGTACTTC.

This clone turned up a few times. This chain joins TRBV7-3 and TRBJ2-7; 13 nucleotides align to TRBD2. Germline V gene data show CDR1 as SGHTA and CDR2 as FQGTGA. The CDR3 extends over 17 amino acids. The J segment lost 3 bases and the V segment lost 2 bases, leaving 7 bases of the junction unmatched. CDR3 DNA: TGTGCCAGCAGCTTAGGACTAGCGGGAGATGCCTTCTACGAGCAGTACTTC. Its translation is CASSLGLAGDAFYEQYF.

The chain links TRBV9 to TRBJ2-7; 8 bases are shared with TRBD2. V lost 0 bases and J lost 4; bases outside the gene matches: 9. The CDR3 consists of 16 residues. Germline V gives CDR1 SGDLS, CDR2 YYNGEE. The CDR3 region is CASSVDVASGLYEQYF. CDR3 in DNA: TGTGCCAGCAGCGTAGACGTGGCTAGCGGGTTATACGAGCAGTACTTC.

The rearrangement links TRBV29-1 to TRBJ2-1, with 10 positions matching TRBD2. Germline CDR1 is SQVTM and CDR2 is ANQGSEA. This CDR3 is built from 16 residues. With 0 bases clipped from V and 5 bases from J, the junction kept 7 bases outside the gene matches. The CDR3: CSVEEAAGGRHNEQFF. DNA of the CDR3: TGCAGCGTTGAAGAAGCAGCGGGAGGGCGCCACAATGAGCAGTTCTTC.

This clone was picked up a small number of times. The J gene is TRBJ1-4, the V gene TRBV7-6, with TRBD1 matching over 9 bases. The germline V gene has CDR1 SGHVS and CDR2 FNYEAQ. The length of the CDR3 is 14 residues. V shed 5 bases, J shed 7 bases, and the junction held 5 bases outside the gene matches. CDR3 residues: CASSAGTGFEKLFF. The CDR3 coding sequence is TGTGCCAGCAGCGCTGGGACAGGGTTTGAAAAACTGTTTTTT.

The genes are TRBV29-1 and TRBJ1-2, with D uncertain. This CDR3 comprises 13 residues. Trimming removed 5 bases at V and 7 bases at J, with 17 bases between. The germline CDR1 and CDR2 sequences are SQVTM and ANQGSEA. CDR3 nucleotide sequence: TGCAGCGTTCTTGACGGAGGTTCATCTGGCTACACCTTC. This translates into CSVLDGGSSGYTF.

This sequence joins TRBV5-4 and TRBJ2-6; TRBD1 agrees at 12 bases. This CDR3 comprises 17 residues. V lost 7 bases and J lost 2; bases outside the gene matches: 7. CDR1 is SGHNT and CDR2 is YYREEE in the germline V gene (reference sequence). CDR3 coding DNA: TGTGCCAGCCGCGGGACAGGGGGCCTCCCTGGGGCCAACGTCCTGACTTTC. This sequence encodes CASRGTGGLPGANVLTF.

The CDR3 DNA reads as TGTGCCACCAGCAGAGATCCCGCGGGAAGCTCACCCCTCCACTTT. This encodes CATSRDPAGSSPLHF. The J gene is TRBJ1-6, the V gene TRBV15, with D unclear. The germline V gene encodes CDR1 LNHNV and CDR2 YYDKDF (reference sequence). V was trimmed by 0 bases and J by 10 bases, leaving 13 bases between them. The CDR3 consists of 15 residues.

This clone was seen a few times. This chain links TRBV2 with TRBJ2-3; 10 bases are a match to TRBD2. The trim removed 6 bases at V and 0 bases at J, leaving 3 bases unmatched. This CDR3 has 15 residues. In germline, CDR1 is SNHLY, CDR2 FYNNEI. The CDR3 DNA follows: TGTGCCAGCAGCCCGACTAGCGGGAGCACAGATACGCAGTATTTT. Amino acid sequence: CASSPTSGSTDTQYF.

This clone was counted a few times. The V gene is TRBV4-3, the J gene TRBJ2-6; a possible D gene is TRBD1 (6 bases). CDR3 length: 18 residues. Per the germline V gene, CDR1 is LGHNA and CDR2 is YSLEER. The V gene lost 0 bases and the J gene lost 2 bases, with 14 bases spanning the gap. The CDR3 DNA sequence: TGCGCCAGCAGCCAAGATCGGCGGTACAGGGCTGGGGCCAACGTCCTGACTTTC. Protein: CASSQDRRYRAGANVLTF.

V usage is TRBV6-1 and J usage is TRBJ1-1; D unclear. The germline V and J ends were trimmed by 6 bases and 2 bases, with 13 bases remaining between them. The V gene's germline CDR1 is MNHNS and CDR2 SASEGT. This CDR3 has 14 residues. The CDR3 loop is CASRAQSPNTEAFF. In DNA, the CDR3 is TGTGCCAGCAGGGCACAGAGCCCAAACACTGAAGCTTTCTTT.

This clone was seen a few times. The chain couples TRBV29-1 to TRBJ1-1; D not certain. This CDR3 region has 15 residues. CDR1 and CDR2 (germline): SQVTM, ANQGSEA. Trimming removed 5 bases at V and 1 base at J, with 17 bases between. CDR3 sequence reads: CSVNYRGRQNTEAFF. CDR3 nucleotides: TGCAGCGTTAATTACCGGGGTCGCCAGAACACTGAAGCTTTCTTT.

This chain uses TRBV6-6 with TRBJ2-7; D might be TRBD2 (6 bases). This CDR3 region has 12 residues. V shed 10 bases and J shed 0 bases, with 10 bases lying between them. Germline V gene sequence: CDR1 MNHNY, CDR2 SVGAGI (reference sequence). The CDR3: CAIGRDSYEQYF. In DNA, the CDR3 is TGTGCCATCGGGCGGGACTCCTACGAGCAGTACTTC.